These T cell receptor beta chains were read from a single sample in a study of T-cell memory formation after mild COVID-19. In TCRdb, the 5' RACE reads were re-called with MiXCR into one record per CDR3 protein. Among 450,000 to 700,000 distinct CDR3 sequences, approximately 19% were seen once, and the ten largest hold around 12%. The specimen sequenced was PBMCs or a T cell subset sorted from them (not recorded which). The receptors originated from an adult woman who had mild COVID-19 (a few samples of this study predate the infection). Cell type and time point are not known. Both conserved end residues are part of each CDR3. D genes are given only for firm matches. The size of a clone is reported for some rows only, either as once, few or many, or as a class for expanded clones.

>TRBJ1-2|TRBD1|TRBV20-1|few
CSARDGGGRNYGYTF
TGCAGTGCTAGAGATGGAGGGGGCCGTAACTATGGCTACACCTTC
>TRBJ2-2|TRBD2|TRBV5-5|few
CASSLVLAGDPGELFF
TGTGCCAGCAGCTTAGTGCTAGCGGGAGACCCCGGGGAGCTGTTTTTT
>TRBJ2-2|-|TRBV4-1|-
CASSPTAWGNTGELFF
TGCGCCAGCAGCCCTACGGCGTGGGGCAACACCGGGGAGCTGTTTTTT
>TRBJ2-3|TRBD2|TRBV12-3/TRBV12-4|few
CASNIAGGADTQYF
TGTGCCAGCAATATAGCGGGAGGGGCAGATACGCAGTATTTT
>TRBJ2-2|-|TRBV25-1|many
CASSDPGTVNTGELFF
TGTGCCAGCAGTGATCCCGGGACGGTGAACACCGGGGAGCTGTTTTTT
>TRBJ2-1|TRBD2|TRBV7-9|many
CASRRGLAGDYEQFF
TGTGCCAGCAGACGAGGACTAGCGGGAGATTATGAGCAGTTCTTC
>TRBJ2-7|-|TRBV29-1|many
CSVEAGSGYEQYF
TGCAGCGTTGAGGCCGGCTCGGGCTACGAGCAGTACTTC
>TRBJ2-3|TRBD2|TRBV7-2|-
CASSLQSSGGTDTQYF
TGTGCCAGCAGCTTACAGTCTAGCGGGGGCACAGATACGCAGTATTTT
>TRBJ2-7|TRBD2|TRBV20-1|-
CSARGVTSGASPYEQYF
TGCAGTGCTAGAGGCGTGACTAGCGGGGCGTCCCCATACGAGCAGTACTTC
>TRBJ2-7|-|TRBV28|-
CASSPAQGRAYEQYF
TGTGCCAGCAGTCCCGCACAGGGAAGGGCCTACGAGCAGTACTTC
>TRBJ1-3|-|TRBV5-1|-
CASSLWGSGNTIYF
TGCGCCAGCAGCTTGTGGGGTAGTGGAAACACCATATATTTT
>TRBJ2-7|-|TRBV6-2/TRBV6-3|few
CASSYSVASSYEQYF
TGTGCCAGCAGTTACTCTGTGGCCAGCTCCTACGAGCAGTACTTC
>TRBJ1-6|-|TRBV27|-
CASCPTVQNSPLHF
TGTGCCAGCTGCCCGACAGTGCAGAATTCACCCCTCCACTTT
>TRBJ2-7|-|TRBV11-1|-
CASSVLHNSNEQYF
TGTGCCAGCAGCGTCCTACACAACAGTAACGAGCAGTACTTC
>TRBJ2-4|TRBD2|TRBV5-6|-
CASSLALGQRGGWGGDIQYF
TGTGCCAGCAGCTTGGCTCTGGGCCAGCGGGGGGGCTGGGGAGGCGACATTCAGTACTTC
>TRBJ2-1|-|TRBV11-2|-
CASSLGVNSYNEQFF
TGTGCCAGCAGCTTAGGCGTTAACTCCTACAATGAGCAGTTCTTC
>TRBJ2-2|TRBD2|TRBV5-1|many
CASSSTSGNTGELFF
TGTGCCAGCAGCTCGACTAGCGGGAACACCGGGGAGCTGTTTTTT
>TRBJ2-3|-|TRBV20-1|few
CSATKDTQYF
TGCAGTGCCACTAAAGATACGCAGTATTTT
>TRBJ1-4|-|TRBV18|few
CASSPPGEREKLFF
TGTGCCAGCTCACCACCGGGGGAGCGGGAAAAACTGTTTTTT
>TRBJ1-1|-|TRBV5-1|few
CASTREGMNTEAFF
TGCGCCAGCACCCGGGAGGGGATGAACACTGAAGCTTTCTTT
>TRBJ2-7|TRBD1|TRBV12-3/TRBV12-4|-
CASSPHNRGFYEQYF
TGTGCCAGCAGCCCGCATAACAGGGGATTCTACGAGCAGTACTTC
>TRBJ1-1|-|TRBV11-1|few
CASSLSKGQTGMNTEAFF
TGTGCCAGCAGCCTCTCTAAGGGCCAGACAGGAATGAACACTGAAGCTTTCTTT